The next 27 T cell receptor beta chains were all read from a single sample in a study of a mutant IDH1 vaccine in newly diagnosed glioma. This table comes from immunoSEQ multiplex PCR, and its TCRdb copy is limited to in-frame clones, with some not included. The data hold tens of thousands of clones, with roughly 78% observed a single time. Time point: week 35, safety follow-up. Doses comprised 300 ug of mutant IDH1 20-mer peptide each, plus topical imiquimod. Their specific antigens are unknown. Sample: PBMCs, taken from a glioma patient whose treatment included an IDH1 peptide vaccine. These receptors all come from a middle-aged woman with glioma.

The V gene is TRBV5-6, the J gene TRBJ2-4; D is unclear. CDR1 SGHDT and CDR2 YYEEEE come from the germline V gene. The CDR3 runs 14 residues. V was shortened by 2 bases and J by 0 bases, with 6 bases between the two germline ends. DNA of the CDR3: TGTGCCAGCAGCTTAGAGATAGCCAAAAACATTCAGTACTTC. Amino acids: CASSLEIAKNIQYF.

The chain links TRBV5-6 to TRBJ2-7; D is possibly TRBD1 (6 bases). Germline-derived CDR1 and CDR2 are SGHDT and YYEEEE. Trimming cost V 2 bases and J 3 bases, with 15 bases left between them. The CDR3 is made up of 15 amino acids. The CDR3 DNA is TGTGCCAGCAGCTTAGGTGGGGGCGCCGTCTACGAGCAGTACTTC. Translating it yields CASSLGGGAVYEQYF.

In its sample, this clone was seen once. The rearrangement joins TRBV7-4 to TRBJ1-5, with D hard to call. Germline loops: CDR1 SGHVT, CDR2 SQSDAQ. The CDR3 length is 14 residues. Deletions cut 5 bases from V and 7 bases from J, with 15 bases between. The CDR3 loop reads CASSPRRTGQPQHF. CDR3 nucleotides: TGTGCCAGCAGCCCGCGCAGGACGGGGCAGCCCCAGCATTTT. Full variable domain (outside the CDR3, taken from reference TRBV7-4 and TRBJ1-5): GAGVSQSPRYKVAKRGRDVALRCDSISGHVTLYWYRQTLGQGSEVLTYSQSDAQRDKSGRPSGRFSAERPERSVSTLKIQRTEQGDSAVYLCASSPRRTGQPQHFGDGTRLSIL.

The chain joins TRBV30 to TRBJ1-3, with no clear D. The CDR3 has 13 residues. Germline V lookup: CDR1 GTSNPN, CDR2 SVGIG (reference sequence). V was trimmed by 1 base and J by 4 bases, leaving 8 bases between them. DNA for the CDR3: TGTGCCTGGAGTGCCGGTGGAGGAAACACCATATATTTT. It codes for CAWSAGGGNTIYF.

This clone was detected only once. CDR3 amino acids: CATNRERFYGYTF. In nucleotides, the CDR3 is TGTGCCACCAACAGGGAGAGATTCTATGGCTACACCTTC. The rearrangement uses TRBV2 and TRBJ1-2; TRBD1 might be the D (6 bases). Germline V CDR1 and CDR2: SNHLY, FYNNEI. The CDR3 length is 13 residues. V was clipped by 10 bases and J by 4 bases, with 16 bases between them.

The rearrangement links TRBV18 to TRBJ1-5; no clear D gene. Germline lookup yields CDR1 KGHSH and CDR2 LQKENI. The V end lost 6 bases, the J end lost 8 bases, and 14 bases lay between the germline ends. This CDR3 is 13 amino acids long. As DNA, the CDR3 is TGTGCCAGCTCCCCCCGGGAAAAGGAGCCCCAGCATTTT. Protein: CASSPREKEPQHF.

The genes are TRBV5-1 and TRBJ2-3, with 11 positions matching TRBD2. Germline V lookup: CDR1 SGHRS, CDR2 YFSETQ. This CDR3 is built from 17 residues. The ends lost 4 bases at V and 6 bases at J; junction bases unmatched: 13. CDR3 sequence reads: CASSQGGTSGQGDTQYF. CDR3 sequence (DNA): TGCGCCAGCAGCCAGGGGGGGACTAGCGGACAGGGGGATACGCAGTATTTT.

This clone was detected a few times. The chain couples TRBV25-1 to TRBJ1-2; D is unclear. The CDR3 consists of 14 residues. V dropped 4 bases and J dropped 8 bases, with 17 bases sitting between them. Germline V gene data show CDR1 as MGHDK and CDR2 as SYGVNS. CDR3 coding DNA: TGTGCCAGCAGTGGTCTCGGGTTGGCGGGGGGCTACACCTTC. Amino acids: CASSGLGLAGGYTF.

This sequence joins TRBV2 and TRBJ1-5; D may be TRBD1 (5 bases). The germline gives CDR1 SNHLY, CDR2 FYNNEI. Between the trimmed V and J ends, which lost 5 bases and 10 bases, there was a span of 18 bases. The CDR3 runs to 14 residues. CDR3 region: CASSTRDSLGPQHF. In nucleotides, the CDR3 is TGTGCCAGCAGTACCCGGGACTCCTTGGGCCCCCAGCATTTT.

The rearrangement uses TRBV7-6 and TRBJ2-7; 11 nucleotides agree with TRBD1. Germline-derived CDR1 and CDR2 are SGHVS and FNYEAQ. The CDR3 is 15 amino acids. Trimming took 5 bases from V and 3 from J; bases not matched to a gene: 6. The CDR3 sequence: CASSPPGTGGYEQYF. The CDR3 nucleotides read TGTGCCAGCAGCCCGCCGGGGACAGGGGGCTACGAGCAGTACTTC.

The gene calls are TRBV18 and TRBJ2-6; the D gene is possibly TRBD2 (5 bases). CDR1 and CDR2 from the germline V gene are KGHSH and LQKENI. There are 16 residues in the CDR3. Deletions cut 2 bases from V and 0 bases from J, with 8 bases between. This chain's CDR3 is CASSPGSPSGANVLTF. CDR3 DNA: TGTGCCAGCTCACCAGGGAGTCCCTCTGGGGCCAACGTCCTGACTTTC.

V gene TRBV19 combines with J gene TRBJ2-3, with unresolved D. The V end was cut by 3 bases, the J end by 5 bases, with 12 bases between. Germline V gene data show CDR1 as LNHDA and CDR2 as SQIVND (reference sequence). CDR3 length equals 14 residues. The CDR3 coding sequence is TGTGCCAGTAGTATCGACGTCCTTATAGATACGCAGTATTTT. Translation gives CASSIDVLIDTQYF.

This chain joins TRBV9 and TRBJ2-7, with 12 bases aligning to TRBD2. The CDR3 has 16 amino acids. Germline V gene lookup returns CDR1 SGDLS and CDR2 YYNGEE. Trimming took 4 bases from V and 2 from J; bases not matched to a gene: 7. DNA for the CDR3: TGTGCCAGCAGCCCCCGTTCTAGCGGGGGGGCCTACGAGCAGTACTTC. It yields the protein CASSPRSSGGAYEQYF.

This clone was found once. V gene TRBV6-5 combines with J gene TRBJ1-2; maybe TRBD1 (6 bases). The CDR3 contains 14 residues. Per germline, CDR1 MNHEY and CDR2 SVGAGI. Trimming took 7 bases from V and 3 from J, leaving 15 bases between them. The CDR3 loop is CASTQVPGDYGYTF. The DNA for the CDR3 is TGTGCCAGCACCCAGGTCCCAGGGGACTATGGCTACACCTTC.

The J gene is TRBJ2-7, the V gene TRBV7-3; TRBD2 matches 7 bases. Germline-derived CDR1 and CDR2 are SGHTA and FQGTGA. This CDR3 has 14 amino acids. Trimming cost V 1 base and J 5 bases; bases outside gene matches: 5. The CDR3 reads CASSLRASGNEQYF. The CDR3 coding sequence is TGTGCCAGCAGCTTAAGGGCTAGCGGAAACGAGCAGTACTTC.

This CDR3 reads CASRVTSGGETQYF. The CDR3 DNA reads as TGCGCCAGCAGGGTGACTAGCGGGGGAGAGACCCAGTACTTC. The chain joins TRBV5-1 to TRBJ2-5; 12 positions match TRBD2. Germline CDR1 is SGHRS and CDR2 is YFSETQ. This CDR3 comprises 14 residues. After removal of 5 bases from V and 4 bases from J, the junction contained 3 bases not matched to a gene.

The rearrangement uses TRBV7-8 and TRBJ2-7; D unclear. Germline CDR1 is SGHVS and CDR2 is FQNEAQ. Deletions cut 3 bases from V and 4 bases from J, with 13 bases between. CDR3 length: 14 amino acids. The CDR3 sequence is CASSLLGYGYEQYF. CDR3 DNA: TGTGCCAGCAGCTTGCTGGGATACGGATACGAGCAGTACTTC.

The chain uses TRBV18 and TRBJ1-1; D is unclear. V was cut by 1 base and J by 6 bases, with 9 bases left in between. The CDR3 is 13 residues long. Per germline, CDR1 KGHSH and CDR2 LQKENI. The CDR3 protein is CASSPQGGSEAFF. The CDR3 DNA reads TGTGCCAGCTCACCACAGGGAGGGTCTGAAGCTTTCTTT.

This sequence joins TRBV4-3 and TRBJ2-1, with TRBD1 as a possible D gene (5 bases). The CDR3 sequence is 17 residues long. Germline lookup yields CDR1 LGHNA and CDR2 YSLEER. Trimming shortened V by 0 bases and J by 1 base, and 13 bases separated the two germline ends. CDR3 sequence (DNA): TGCGCCAGCAGCCAAGATGGGGCGTTTTCTTCCTACAATGAGCAGTTCTTC. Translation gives CASSQDGAFSSYNEQFF.

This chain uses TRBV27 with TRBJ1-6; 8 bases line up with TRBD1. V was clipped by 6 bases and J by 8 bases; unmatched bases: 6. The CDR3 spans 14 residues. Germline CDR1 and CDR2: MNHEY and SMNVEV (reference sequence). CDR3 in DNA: TGTGCCAGCAGACGCCGGACAGGGTATTCACCCCTCCACTTT. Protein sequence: CASRRRTGYSPLHF.

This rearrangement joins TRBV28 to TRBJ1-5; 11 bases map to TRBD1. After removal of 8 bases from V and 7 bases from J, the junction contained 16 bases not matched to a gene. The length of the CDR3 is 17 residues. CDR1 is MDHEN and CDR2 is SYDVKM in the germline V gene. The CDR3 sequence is CASALVGQGARGQPQHF. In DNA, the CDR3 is TGTGCCAGCGCTTTGGTAGGACAGGGGGCGCGGGGGCAGCCCCAGCATTTT.

The CDR3 nucleotides read TGTGCCAGCAGAGCCGGGACAGACTTCTACGAGCAGTACTTC. Translation: CASRAGTDFYEQYF. The chain has TRBV6-6 and TRBJ2-7; 7 bases align to TRBD1. V trimming: 6 bases; J trimming: 3 bases; junction bases outside the gene matches: 8. Per the germline V gene, CDR1 is MNHNY and CDR2 is SVGAGI (reference sequence). The CDR3 totals 14 residues.

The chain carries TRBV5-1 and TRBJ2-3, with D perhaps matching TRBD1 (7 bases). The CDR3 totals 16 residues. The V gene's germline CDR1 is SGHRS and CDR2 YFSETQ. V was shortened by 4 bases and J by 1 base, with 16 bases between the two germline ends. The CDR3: CASSMQGGSGTDTQYF. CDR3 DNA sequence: TGCGCCAGCAGCATGCAGGGGGGATCTGGCACAGATACGCAGTATTTT.

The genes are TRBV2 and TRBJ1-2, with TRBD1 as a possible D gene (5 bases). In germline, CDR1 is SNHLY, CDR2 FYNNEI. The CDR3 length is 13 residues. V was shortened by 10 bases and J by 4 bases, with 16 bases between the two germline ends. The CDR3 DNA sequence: TGTGCCACCCTGGGGAGGGGATTCTATGGCTACACCTTC. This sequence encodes CATLGRGFYGYTF.

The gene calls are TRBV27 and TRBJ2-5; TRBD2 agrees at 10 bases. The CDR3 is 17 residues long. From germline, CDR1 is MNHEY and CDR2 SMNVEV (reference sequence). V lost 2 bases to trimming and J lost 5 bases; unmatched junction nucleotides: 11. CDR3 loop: CASSLPPSGSGGETQYF. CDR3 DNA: TGTGCCAGCAGTTTACCGCCCTCTGGTAGCGGGGGGGAGACCCAGTACTTC.

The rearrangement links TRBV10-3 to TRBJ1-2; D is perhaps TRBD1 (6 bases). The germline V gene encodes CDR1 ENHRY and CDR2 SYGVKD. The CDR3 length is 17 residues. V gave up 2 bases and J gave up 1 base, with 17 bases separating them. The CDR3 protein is CAISESRQALFNYGYTF. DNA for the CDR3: TGTGCCATCAGTGAGAGCCGACAGGCCCTCTTTAACTATGGCTACACCTTC.

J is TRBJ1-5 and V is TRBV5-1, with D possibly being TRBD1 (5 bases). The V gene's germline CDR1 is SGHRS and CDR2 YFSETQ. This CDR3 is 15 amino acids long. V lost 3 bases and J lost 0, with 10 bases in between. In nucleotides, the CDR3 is TGCGCCAGCAGCTGGGTGGGGGGTAGCAATCAGCCCCAGCATTTT. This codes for CASSWVGGSNQPQHF.